The following is a TCR beta chain sequence with its context. The data belong to a study of Ad26.COV2.S vaccination and SARS-CoV-2 variants. Some clones are missing from TCRdb's copy, which holds only in-frame ones; the method was immunoSEQ multiplex PCR. The data show over 110,000 clones, with roughly 90% seen just once and approximately 5.1% held by the top ten. The sequencing here drew on peripheral blood, taken after recovery from COVID-19. The clonotype originates from a human donor who had recovered from COVID-19.

CDR3 sequence (DNA): TGTGCCAGCAGCCGGACTAGCGGGGGGTTGAATGAGCAGTTCTTC. It yields the protein CASSRTSGGLNEQFF. The chain combines TRBV7-6 with TRBJ2-1; TRBD2 agrees at 14 bases. This CDR3 contains 15 residues. J lost 7 bases, V lost 5 bases, and 4 bases had no gene match. CDR1 SGHVS and CDR2 FNYEAQ come from the germline V gene.